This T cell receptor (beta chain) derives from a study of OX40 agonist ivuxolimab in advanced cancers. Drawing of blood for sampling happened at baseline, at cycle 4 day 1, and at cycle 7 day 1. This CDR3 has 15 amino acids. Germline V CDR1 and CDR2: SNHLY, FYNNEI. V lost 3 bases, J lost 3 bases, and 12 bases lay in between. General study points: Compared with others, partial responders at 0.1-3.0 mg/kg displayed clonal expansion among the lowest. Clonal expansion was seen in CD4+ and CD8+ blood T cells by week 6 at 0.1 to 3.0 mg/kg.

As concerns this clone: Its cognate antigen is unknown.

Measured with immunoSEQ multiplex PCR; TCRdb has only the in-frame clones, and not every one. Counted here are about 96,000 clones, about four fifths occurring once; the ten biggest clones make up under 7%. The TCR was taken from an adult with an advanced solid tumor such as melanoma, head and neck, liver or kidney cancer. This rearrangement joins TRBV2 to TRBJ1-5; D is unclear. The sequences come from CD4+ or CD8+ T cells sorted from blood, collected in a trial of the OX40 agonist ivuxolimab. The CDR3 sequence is CASSEDPQHNQPQHF. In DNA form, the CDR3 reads TGTGCCAGCAGTGAGGATCCCCAGCACAATCAGCCCCAGCATTTT.